This TCR beta chain is from a study of breast tumors, draining lymph nodes, adjacent tissues. MiXCR, applied by TCRdb to the multiplex PCR reads, yields one record per CDR3 protein. The sample has 50,000 to 55,000 distinct CDR3 sequences; 35% to 50% are singletons. Trimming removed 5 bases from V and 6 bases from J; junction bases left unmatched: 12. The CDR3 has 17 amino acids. Germline assignment: CDR1 SGHRS and CDR2 YFSETQ. This clonotype originated in a female donor with breast cancer. Some clones in this sample may be carry-over from other donors' samples. The sample consisted of breast tumor tissue. The V gene is TRBV5-1, the J gene TRBJ2-1, with 12 bases that match TRBD2. The CDR3, as DNA: TGCGCCAGCAGTCGCGCACTAGCGGGAGGTCCCTTCAATGAGCAGTTCTTC. It is translated as CASSRALAGGPFNEQFF.